A single sample is the source of the 6 T cell receptor beta chains below, sequenced in a study of blood T cells in healthy people across ages. Primers used in a second PCR of roughly 6 to 11 cycles were a sample-barcoded 5' primer and a J-beta primer mix. TCRdb reprocessed the 5' RACE reads with MiXCR, giving one entry per CDR3 protein. Of approximately 780,000 distinct CDR3 sequences in the sample, roughly 24% were seen once. These records were also assigned to another study, of T cells of mothers and their children.

The sample consisted of blood. The receptors originated from a boy under 18 in good health.

There are a few counts of this clonotype. The chain's CDR3 is CASSHSTGIYGNEQFF. CDR3 nucleotide sequence: TGTGCCAGCAGCCATTCGACAGGCATCTATGGGAATGAGCAGTTCTTC. The chain has TRBV7-6 and TRBJ2-7; perhaps TRBD1 as D (6 bases). The J call may be in error: the DNA end matches TRBJ2-1 better. This CDR3 spans 16 amino acids. Germline CDR1 and CDR2: SGHVS and FNYEAQ.

This clonotype was seen a few times. The V call is TRBV5-1, the J call TRBJ2-1; D is unresolved. The ends were cut back, 4 bases at V and 5 bases at J, with 10 bases in the middle. The germline V gene encodes CDR1 SGHRS and CDR2 YFSETQ. The CDR3 sequence is 13 residues long. The CDR3 nucleotides are TGCGCCAGCAGCGGCGGAATGAACAATGAGCAGTTCTTC. Protein sequence: CASSGGMNNEQFF. Looking up the rest from reference TRBV5-1 and TRBJ2-1 gives the full variable domain: KAGVTQTPRYLIKTRGQQVTLSCSPISGHRSVSWYQQTPGQGLQFLFEYFSETQRNKGNFPGRFSGRQFSNSRSEMNVSTLELGDSALYLCASSGGMNNEQFFGPGTRLTVL.

The chain joins TRBV2 to TRBJ2-3; D is perhaps TRBD2 (6 bases). With 5 bases removed from V and 4 bases from J, the gap between germline ends came to 16 bases. The V gene's germline CDR1 is SNHLY and CDR2 FYNNEI. The CDR3 runs 15 residues. The CDR3 DNA sequence: TGTGCCAGCAGTTCCTTAGCGGTCGGGGCAGATACGCAGTATTTT. It is translated as CASSSLAVGADTQYF.

As to this clonotype: One end of the junction does not line up with germline, which may come from a read error. The genes are TRBV12-3 or TRBV12-4 and TRBJ2-2; D remains unclear. The CDR3 loop spans 12 amino acids. The CDR3: CASSPNIGELFF. The DNA for the CDR3 is TGTGCCAGCAGTCCCAACATCGGGGAGCTGTTTTTT.

As DNA, the CDR3 is TGTGCCAGCAGCCAAGAGTTCGGTATAGAGACCCAGTACTTC. It translates to CASSQEFGIETQYF. V and J are TRBV3-1 and TRBJ2-5; D is unresolved. V was shortened by 0 bases and J by 4 bases, with 9 bases between the two germline ends. This CDR3 is 14 amino acids long. Germline V gene data show CDR1 as LGHDT and CDR2 as YNNKEL (reference sequence).

This clonotype was picked up a small number of times. The chain couples TRBV6-5 to TRBJ2-5; 8 bases are shared with TRBD1. The end of the DNA is better explained by TRBJ2-7, so the J call may be wrong. Germline V CDR1 and CDR2: MNHEY, SVGAGI. The CDR3 sequence is 14 residues long. For the CDR3, the DNA is TGTGCCAGCAGTTACCCCAGGGGGCTTGTCGAGCAGTACTTC. Protein product: CASSYPRGLVEQYF.